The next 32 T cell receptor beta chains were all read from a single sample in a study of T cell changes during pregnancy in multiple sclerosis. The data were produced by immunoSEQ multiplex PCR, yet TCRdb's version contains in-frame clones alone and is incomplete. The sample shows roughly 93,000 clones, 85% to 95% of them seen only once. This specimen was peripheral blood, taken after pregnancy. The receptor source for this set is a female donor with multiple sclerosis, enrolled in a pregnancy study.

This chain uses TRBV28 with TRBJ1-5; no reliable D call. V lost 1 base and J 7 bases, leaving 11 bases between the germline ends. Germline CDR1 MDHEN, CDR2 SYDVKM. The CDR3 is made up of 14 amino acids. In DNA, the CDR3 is TGTGCCAGCAGTTTATTCGGGGATAAGCAGCCCCAGCATTTT. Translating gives CASSLFGDKQPQHF.

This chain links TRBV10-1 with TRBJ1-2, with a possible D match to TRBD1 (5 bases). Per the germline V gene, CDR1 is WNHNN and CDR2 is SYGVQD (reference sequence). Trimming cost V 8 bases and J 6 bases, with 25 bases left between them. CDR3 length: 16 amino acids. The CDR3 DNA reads TGCGCCAGCGCCACCAGGAGCAGGGAGGATCAGGATGGCTACACCTTC. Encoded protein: CASATRSREDQDGYTF.

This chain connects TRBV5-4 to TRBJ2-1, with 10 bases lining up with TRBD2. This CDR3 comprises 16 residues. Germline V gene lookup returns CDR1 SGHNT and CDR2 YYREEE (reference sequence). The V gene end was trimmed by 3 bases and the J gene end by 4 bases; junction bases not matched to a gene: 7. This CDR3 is CASSSDSSGGYNEQFF. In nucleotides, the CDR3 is TGTGCCAGCAGCTCGGACTCTAGCGGGGGTTACAATGAGCAGTTCTTC.

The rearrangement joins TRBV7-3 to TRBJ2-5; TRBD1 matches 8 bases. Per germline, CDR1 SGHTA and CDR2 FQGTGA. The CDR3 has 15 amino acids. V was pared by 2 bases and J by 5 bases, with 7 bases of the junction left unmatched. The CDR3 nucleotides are TGTGCCAGCAGCTTAGACCAGGGGGCGTTTGAGACCCAGTACTTC. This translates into CASSLDQGAFETQYF.

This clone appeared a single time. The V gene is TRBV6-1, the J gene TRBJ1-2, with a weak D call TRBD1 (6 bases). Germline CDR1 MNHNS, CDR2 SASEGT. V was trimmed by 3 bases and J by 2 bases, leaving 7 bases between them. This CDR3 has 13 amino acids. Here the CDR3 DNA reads TGTGCCAGCAGTGAGGACAGAAACTATGGCTACACCTTC. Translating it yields CASSEDRNYGYTF.

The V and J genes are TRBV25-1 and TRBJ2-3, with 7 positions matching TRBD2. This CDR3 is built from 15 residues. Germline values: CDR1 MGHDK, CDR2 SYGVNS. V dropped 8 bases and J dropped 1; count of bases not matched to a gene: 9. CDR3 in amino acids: CASGELLAGTDTQYF. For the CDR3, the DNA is TGTGCCAGCGGCGAGCTGCTAGCGGGCACAGATACGCAGTATTTT.

Written as DNA, the CDR3 is TGTGCCAGCCACGCCGGGACAGCAACTAAATTCAACTATGGCTACACCTTC. It yields the protein CASHAGTATKFNYGYTF. This sequence joins TRBV5-4 and TRBJ1-2; 7 positions agree with TRBD1. V lost 7 bases, J lost 2 bases, and 17 bases stayed unmatched. CDR1 and CDR2 from the germline V gene are SGHNT and YYREEE (reference sequence). The CDR3 extends over 17 amino acids.

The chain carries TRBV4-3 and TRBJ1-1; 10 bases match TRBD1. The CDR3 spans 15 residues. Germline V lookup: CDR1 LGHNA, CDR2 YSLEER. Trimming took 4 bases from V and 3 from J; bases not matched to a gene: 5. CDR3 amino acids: CASSPSGTGDTEAFF. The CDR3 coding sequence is TGCGCCAGCAGCCCTTCCGGGACAGGGGACACTGAAGCTTTCTTT.

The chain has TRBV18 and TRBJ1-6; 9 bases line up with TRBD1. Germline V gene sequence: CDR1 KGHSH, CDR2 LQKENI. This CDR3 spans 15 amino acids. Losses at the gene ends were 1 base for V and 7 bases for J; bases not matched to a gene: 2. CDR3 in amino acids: CASSPLGQGNSPLHF. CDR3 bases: TGTGCCAGCTCACCACTCGGACAGGGGAATTCACCCCTCCACTTT.

The DNA for the CDR3 is TGCGCCAGCAGCCAAGATCGGTCGGGGTTCACTGAAGCTTTCTTT. Encoded protein: CASSQDRSGFTEAFF. The rearrangement links TRBV4-3 to TRBJ1-1; no clear D gene. With 0 bases removed from V and 4 bases from J, the gap between germline ends came to 12 bases. Germline CDR1 LGHNA, CDR2 YSLEER. This CDR3 contains 15 residues.

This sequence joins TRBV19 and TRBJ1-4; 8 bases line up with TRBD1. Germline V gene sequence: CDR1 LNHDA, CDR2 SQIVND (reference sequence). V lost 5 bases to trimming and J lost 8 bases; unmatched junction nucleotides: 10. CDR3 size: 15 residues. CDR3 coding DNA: TGTGCCAGTAGTCCGTTTATGACAGGGGAAGAAAAACTGTTTTTT. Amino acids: CASSPFMTGEEKLFF.

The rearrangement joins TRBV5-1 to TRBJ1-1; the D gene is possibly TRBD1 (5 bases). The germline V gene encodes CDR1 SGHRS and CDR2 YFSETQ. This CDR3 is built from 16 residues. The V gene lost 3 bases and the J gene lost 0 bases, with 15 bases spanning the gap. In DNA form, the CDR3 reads TGCGCCAGCAGCTCCCATTTGGGGCCATTGAACACTGAAGCTTTCTTT. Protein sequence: CASSSHLGPLNTEAFF.

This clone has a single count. The DNA for the CDR3 is TGTGCCAGCAGTTACATCTCGAGCTCTGGAAACACCATATATTTT. Translated: CASSYISSSGNTIYF. The chain couples TRBV6-5 to TRBJ1-3; no reliable D call. V dropped 2 bases and J dropped 0 bases, with 8 bases sitting between them. Germline V lookup: CDR1 MNHEY, CDR2 SVGAGI. This CDR3 region has 15 residues.

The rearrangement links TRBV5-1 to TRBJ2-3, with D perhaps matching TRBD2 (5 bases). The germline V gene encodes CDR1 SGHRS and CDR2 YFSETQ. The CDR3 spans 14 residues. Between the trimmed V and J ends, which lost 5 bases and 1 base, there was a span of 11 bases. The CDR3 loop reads CASSIGLGTDTQYF. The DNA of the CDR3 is TGCGCCAGCAGTATTGGACTGGGCACAGATACGCAGTATTTT.

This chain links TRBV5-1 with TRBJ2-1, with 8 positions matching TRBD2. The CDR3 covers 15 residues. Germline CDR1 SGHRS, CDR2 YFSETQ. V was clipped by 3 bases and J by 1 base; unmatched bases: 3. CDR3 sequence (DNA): TGCGCCAGCAGCTCTCTAGCGGGTTCCTACAATGAGCAGTTCTTC. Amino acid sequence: CASSSLAGSYNEQFF.

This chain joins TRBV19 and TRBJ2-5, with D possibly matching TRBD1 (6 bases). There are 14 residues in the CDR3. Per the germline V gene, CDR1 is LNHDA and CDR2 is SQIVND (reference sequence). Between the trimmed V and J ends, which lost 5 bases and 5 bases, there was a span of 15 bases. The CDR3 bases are TGTGCCAGTAGTCCGGACACCCAGGGGGAGACCCAGTACTTC. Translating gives CASSPDTQGETQYF.

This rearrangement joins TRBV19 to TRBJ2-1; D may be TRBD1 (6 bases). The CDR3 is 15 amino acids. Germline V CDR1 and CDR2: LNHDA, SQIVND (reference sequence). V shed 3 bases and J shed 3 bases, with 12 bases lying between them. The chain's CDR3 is CASSIPGRGYNEQFF. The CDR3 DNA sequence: TGTGCCAGTAGTATTCCCGGCAGGGGCTACAATGAGCAGTTCTTC.

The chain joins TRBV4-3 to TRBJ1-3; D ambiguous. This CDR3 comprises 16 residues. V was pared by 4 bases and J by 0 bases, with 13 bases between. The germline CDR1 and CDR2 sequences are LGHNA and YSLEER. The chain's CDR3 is CASSLLIRSSGNTIYF. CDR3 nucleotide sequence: TGCGCCAGCAGCCTCCTGATCCGCAGCTCTGGAAACACCATATATTTT.

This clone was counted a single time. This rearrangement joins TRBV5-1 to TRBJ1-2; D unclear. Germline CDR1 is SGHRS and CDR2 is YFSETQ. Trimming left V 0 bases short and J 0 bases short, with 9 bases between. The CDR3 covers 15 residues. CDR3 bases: TGCGCCAGCAGCTTGGCTTTCAGCGCTAACTATGGCTACACCTTC. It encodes CASSLAFSANYGYTF.

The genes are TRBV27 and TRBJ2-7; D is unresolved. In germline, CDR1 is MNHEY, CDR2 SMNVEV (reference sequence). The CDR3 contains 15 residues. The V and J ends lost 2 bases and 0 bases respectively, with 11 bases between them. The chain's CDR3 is CASSLNAVYSYEQYF. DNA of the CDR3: TGTGCCAGCAGTTTAAATGCAGTTTACTCCTACGAGCAGTACTTC.

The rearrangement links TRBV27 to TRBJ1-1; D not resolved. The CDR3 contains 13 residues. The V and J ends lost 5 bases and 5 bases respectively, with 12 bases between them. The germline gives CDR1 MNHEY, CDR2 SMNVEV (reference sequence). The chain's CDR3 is CASSPKVRTEAFF. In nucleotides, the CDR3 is TGTGCCAGCAGTCCGAAGGTCAGGACTGAAGCTTTCTTT.

CDR3 loop: CASSSVPGFNYGYTF. The DNA for the CDR3 is TGTGCCAGCAGTTCTGTACCAGGTTTTAACTATGGCTACACCTTC. This chain uses TRBV27 with TRBJ1-2; unclear D gene. CDR1 and CDR2 (germline): MNHEY, SMNVEV (reference sequence). V gave up 4 bases and J gave up 1 base, with 13 bases separating them. The CDR3 is made up of 15 amino acids.

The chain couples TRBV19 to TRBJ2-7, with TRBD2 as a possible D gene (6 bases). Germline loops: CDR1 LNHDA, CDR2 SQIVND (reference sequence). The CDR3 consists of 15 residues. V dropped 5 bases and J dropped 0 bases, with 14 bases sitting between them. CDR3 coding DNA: TGTGCCAGTAGTGTAGGCGGGGCCAGCTCCTACGAGCAGTACTTC. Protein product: CASSVGGASSYEQYF.

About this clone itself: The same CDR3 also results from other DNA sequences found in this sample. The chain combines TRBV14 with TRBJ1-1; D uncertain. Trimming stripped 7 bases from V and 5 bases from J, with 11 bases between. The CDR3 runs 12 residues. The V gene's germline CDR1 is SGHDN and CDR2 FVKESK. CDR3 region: CASTGRGTEAFF. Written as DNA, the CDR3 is TGTGCCAGCACTGGGCGAGGGACTGAAGCTTTCTTT.

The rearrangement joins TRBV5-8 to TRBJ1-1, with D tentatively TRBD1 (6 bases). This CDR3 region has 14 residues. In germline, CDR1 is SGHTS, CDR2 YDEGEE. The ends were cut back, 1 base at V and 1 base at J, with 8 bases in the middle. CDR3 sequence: CASSLTGTNTEAFF. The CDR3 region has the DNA TGTGCCAGCAGCTTGACAGGGACGAACACTGAAGCTTTCTTT.

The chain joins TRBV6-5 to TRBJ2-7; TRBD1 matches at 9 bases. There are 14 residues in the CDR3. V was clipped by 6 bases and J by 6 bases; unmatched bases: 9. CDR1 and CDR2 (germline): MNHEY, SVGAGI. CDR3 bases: TGTGCCAGCAGCTATGGACAGGGGACGGTCGAGCAGTACTTC. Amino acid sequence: CASSYGQGTVEQYF.

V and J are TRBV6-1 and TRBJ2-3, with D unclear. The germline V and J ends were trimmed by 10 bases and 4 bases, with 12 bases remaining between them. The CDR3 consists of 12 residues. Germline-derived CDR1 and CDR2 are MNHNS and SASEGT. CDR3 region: CAILPRADTQYF. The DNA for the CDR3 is TGTGCCATCCTTCCTCGGGCAGATACGCAGTATTTT.

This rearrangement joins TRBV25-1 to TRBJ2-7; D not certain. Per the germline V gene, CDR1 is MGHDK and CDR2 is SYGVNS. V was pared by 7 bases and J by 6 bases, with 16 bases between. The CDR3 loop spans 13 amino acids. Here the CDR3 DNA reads TGTGCCAGCACCCAGCCGGAACCGGGCGAGCAGTACTTC. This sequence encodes CASTQPEPGEQYF.

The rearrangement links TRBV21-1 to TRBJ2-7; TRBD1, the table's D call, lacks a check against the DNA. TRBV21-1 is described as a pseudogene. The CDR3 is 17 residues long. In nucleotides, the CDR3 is TGTGCCAGCAGCAAAGAGTACCGGGACAGGGCCACCTACGAGCAGTACTTC. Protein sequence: CASSKEYRDRATYEQYF.

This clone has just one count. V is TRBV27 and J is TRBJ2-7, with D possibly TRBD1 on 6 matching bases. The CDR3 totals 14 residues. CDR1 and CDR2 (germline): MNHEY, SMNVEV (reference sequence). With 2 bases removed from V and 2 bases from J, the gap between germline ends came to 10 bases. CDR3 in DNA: TGTGCCAGCAGTTTAACAGGGACGACCTACGAGCAGTACTTC. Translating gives CASSLTGTTYEQYF.

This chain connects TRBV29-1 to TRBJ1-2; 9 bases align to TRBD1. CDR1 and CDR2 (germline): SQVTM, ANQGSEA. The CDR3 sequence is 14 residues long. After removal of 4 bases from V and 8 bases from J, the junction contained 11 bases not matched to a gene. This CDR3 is CSVGFGGTGSGYTF. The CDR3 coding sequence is TGCAGCGTTGGGTTTGGCGGGACAGGGAGCGGCTACACCTTC.

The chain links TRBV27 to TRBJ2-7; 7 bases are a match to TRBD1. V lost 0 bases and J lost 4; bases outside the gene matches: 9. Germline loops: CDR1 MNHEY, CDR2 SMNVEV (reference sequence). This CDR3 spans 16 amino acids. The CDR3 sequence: CASSLSVGTVGYEQYF. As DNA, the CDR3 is TGTGCCAGCAGTTTATCGGTTGGGACAGTGGGGTACGAGCAGTACTTC.